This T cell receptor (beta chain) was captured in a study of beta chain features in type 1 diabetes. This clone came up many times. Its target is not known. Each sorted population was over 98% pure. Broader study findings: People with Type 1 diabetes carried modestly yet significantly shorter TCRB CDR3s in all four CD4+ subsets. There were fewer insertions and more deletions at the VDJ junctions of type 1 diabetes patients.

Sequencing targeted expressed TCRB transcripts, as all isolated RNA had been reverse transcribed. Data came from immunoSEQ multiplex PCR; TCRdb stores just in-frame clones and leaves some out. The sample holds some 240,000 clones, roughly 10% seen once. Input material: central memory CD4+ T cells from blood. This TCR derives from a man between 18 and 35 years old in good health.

CDR3 residues: CASSAYNEQFF. In DNA form, the CDR3 reads TGTGCCAGCAGTGCCTACAATGAGCAGTTCTTC. The rearrangement uses TRBV6-1 and TRBJ2-1, with D unresolved. The germline CDR1 and CDR2 sequences are MNHNS and SASEGT. The V and J ends lost 4 bases and 2 bases respectively, with 0 bases between them. The CDR3 has 11 amino acids.